This T cell receptor beta chain stems from a study of blood T cell repertoires in COVID-19. At the level of the study: Nucleic acid was either cDNA or gDNA, and it came from T cells, B-cell-depleted T cells, or PBMCs.

V was pared by 5 bases and J by 4 bases, with 14 bases between. Germline CDR1 MNHEY, CDR2 SVGEGT. The CDR3 sequence is 15 residues long. Sequenced by immunoSEQ multiplex PCR; TCRdb stores in-frame clones only, minus some. The table lists some 190,000 clones, 76% of them singletons. This receptor was taken from a woman in her fifties or sixties with active or convalescent COVID-19. Sample: peripheral blood. The chain links TRBV6-2 or TRBV6-3 to TRBJ1-4; possible D gene TRBD1, 5 bases. The chain's CDR3 is CASSPNLGGNEKLFF. CDR3 nucleotides: TGTGCCAGCAGTCCCAACCTCGGGGGTAATGAAAAACTGTTTTTT.